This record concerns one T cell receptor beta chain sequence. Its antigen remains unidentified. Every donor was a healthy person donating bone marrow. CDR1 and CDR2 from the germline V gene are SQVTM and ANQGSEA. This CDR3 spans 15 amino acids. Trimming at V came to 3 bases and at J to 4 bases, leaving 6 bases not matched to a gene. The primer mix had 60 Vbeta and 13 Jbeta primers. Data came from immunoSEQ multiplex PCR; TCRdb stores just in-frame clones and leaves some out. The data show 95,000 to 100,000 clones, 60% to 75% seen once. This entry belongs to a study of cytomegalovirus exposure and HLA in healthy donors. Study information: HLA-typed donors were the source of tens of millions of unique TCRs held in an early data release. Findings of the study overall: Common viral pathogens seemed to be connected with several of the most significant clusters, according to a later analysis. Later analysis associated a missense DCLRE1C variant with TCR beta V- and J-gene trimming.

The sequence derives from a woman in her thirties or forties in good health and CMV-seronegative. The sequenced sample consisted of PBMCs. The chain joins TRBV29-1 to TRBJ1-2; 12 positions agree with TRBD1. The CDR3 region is CSVEGQGAGGYGYTF. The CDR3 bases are TGCAGCGTTGAGGGACAGGGGGCTGGGGGCTATGGCTACACCTTC. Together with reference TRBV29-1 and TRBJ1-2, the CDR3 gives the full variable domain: SAVISQKPSRDICQRGTSLTIQCQVDSQVTMMFWYRQQPGQSLTLIATANQGSEATYESGFVIDKFPISRPNLTFSTLTVSNMSPEDSSIYLCSVEGQGAGGYGYTFGSGTRLTVV.